What follows are 10 T cell receptor beta chains derived from one specimen sequenced in a study of cytomegalovirus exposure and HLA in healthy donors. PCR employed 60 Vbeta and 13 Jbeta primers. Libraries were prepared by immunoSEQ multiplex PCR; TCRdb keeps only in-frame clonotypes and omits some of them. Of over 100,000 clones in the sample, roughly two thirds were seen once. The sample taken for sequencing was PBMCs. The receptors stem from a woman in her thirties in good health and CMV-seronegative.

The rearrangement uses TRBV7-2 and TRBJ1-5, with 10 bases that match TRBD1. The germline CDR1 and CDR2 sequences are SGHTA and FQGNSA. This CDR3 is 15 amino acids long. Trimming took 5 bases from V and 6 from J; bases not matched to a gene: 7. For the CDR3, the DNA is TGTGCCAGCAGCCCCGGGACAGGGGTCTTTCAGCCCCAGCATTTT. Translation gives CASSPGTGVFQPQHF.

V and J are TRBV18 and TRBJ2-5; 12 nucleotides line up with TRBD2. V dropped 2 bases and J dropped 4; count of bases not matched to a gene: 11. The CDR3 has 18 residues. CDR1 is KGHSH, CDR2 LQKENI, per germline. The CDR3 loop reads CASSPTKTSGRSGETQYF. The CDR3 DNA is TGTGCCAGCTCACCAACCAAAACTAGCGGGAGGAGCGGAGAGACCCAGTACTTC.

In DNA form, the CDR3 reads TGTGCCAGCAGCTTAGTTCTAGCGGGAGTTATGCAAGAGACCCAGTACTTC. Amino acid sequence: CASSLVLAGVMQETQYF. The chain links TRBV11-2 to TRBJ2-5; 10 nucleotides agree with TRBD2. V lost 1 base and J lost 2; bases outside the gene matches: 7. The germline gives CDR1 SGHAT, CDR2 FQNNGV. The CDR3 consists of 17 residues.

J is TRBJ1-3 and V is TRBV5-1; 7 bases align to TRBD1. Looked up from germline, CDR1 is SGHRS and CDR2 is YFSETQ. The CDR3 is made up of 13 amino acids. Trimming at V came to 0 bases and at J to 7 bases, leaving 1 base not matched to a gene. CDR3 region: CASSLGQGNTIYF. CDR3 in DNA: TGCGCCAGCAGCTTGGGACAGGGCAACACCATATATTTT.

The V call is TRBV20-1, the J call TRBJ2-1; no reliable D call. The CDR3 runs 11 residues. Between the trimmed V and J ends, which lost 6 bases and 7 bases, there was a span of 10 bases. Germline V CDR1 and CDR2: DFQATT, SNEGSKA (reference sequence). The DNA for the CDR3 is TGCAGTGCGGCCATCTTGAATGAGCAGTTCTTC. Translation: CSAAILNEQFF.

This rearrangement joins TRBV9 to TRBJ1-1; weak D call: TRBD1 (5 bases). V lost 3 bases and J 2 bases, leaving 11 bases between the germline ends. Germline-derived CDR1 and CDR2 are SGDLS and YYNGEE. The CDR3 has 14 residues. Here the CDR3 DNA reads TGTGCCAGCAGCGCGACAGAGTCTAACACTGAAGCTTTCTTT. Its translation: CASSATESNTEAFF.

CDR3 protein: CASDLPGRENTQYF. In nucleotides, the CDR3 is TGTGCCAGCGATCTTCCCGGACGGGAGAATACGCAGTATTTT. The chain couples TRBV7-9 to TRBJ2-3; a possible D gene is TRBD2 (6 bases). Trimming removed 8 bases from V and 7 bases from J, with 19 bases in between. The germline V gene has CDR1 SEHNR and CDR2 FQNEAQ (reference sequence). The CDR3 is 14 residues long.

This clone was seen a handful of times. The chain is built from TRBV2 and TRBJ1-5, with 7 bases matching TRBD1. The trim removed 6 bases at V and 6 bases at J, leaving 8 bases unmatched. CDR3 length equals 14 residues. Looked up from germline, CDR1 is SNHLY and CDR2 is FYNNEI. The CDR3 reads CASSDREVGQPQHF. CDR3 nucleotide sequence: TGTGCCAGCAGCGACAGGGAGGTCGGTCAGCCCCAGCATTTT. Full variable domain (remainder filled in from reference TRBV2 and TRBJ1-5): EPEVTQTPSHQVTQMGQEVILRCVPISNHLYFYWYRQILGQKVEFLVSFYNNEISEKSEIFDDQFSVERPDGSNFTLKIRSTKLEDSAMYFCASSDREVGQPQHFGDGTRLSIL.

This CDR3 is CASSLSSTSGRDTGELFF. The CDR3 nucleotides read TGCGCCAGCAGCTTGTCCTCGACTAGCGGGAGGGACACCGGGGAGCTGTTTTTT. The chain joins TRBV5-1 to TRBJ2-2, with 14 bases that match TRBD2. Germline trimming cut 1 base from V and 3 bases from J; bases unmatched to any gene: 5. Germline V gene lookup returns CDR1 SGHRS and CDR2 YFSETQ. This CDR3 region has 18 residues.

This clone was counted only a few times. The CDR3 reads CASSPLSTDTQYF. The CDR3 DNA reads as TGTGCCAGCAGCCCCCTTAGCACAGATACGCAGTATTTT. The rearrangement links TRBV13 to TRBJ2-3; D gene unclear. The germline V gene has CDR1 PRHDT and CDR2 FYEKMQ (reference sequence). V lost 5 bases, J lost 0 bases, and 6 bases lay in between. CDR3 length: 13 amino acids.